This entry concerns a single T cell receptor (beta chain). The data originate from a study of cytomegalovirus exposure and HLA in healthy donors. Study overall: Within the Caucasian-associated ancestry cluster were around 81% of the roughly 400 genotyped donors.

Nominal health characterized the donors when sampled, though unrecorded immune exposures were likely. This CDR3 contains 15 residues. The V gene's germline CDR1 is MNHNY and CDR2 SVGAGI (reference sequence). V was shortened by 3 bases and J by 4 bases, with 13 bases between the two germline ends. The PCR employed 60 Vbeta primers together with 13 Jbeta primers. The assay was immunoSEQ multiplex PCR, and TCRdb's table has in-frame clones only and misses some. The table shows 120,000 or so clones, with approximately 78% occurring only once. The rearrangement joins TRBV6-6 to TRBJ1-5; D may be TRBD1 (5 bases). This clonotype originated in a woman aged 40-49 years in good health and CMV-seropositive. Material: PBMCs. CDR3 in amino acids: CASSYSGAQNQPQHF. CDR3 coding DNA: TGTGCCAGCAGTTATAGCGGGGCCCAGAATCAGCCCCAGCATTTT.